The text below deals with one TCR beta chain. Its antigen is undetermined. Vbeta (60) and Jbeta (13) primers were used in the PCR. Measured with immunoSEQ multiplex PCR; TCRdb has only the in-frame clones, and not every one. This table has some 180,000 clones, roughly 80% appearing once. Germline V lookup: CDR1 MDHEN, CDR2 SYDVKM. V was clipped by 7 bases and J by 0 bases, with 13 bases between them. The CDR3 has 15 residues. This entry is derived from a study of cytomegalovirus exposure and HLA in healthy donors. Study-level results: Earlier results showed most TCR beta V segments being productive about 87% or about 30% of the time. Prediction of most subjects' HLA-A and HLA-B alleles by TCR beta sequences was reportedly accurate.

The rearrangement joins TRBV28 to TRBJ1-3; D gene ambiguous. Sequences were obtained from PBMCs. The clonotype was recovered from a young woman in good health and CMV-seronegative. The CDR3 here is CASTLYSSSGNTIYF. The DNA of the CDR3 is TGTGCCAGCACCTTGTACAGCTCCTCTGGAAACACCATATATTTT.